What follows describes a single T cell receptor (beta chain). Sequencing used immunoSEQ multiplex PCR; TCRdb keeps in-frame clones, though not all of them. The sample shows a few hundred thousand clones, roughly 87% of them seen only once. Living in 24 US areas, the participants were between roughly 18 and 90 years of age. Cohorts were determined from participant-reported clinical history. Recovered status in Cohort 3 required two negative PCRs, clearance, or symptom resolution. The data are from a study of blood T cell repertoires in COVID-19. Study-wide context: Specimens from acute and convalescent COVID-19 originated in the United States, Italy and Spain.

The sample taken for sequencing was PBMCs or T cells enriched from blood (not recorded which). The clonotype comes from a woman in her 50s who had recovered from COVID-19.

The CDR3 nucleotides are TGTGCCAGCACTATTTCTCCCTCCTATAATTCACCCCTCCACTTT. This encodes CASTISPSYNSPLHF. This chain joins TRBV5-5 and TRBJ1-6; D is unresolved. The V gene's germline CDR1 is SGHKS and CDR2 YYEKEE (reference sequence). The CDR3 contains 15 residues. The V end lost 6 bases, the J end lost 0 bases, and 10 bases lay between the germline ends.